Following are 16 T cell receptor beta chains from one sample sequenced in a study of T cell responses to AZD1222 COVID-19 vaccine. Sequencing used immunoSEQ multiplex PCR; TCRdb keeps in-frame clones, though not all of them. This table has approximately 160,000 clones, approximately 94% appearing once. The sequences come from peripheral blood, collected 28 days after the second AZD1222 dose. Receptors originate from an adult who received the AZD1222 COVID-19 vaccine.

This clone was counted only a few times. This chain uses TRBV27 with TRBJ2-7, with D possibly being TRBD2 (6 bases). From germline, CDR1 is MNHEY and CDR2 SMNVEV (reference sequence). CDR3 length: 13 residues. V was shortened by 2 bases and J by 4 bases, with 9 bases between the two germline ends. In DNA form, the CDR3 reads TGTGCCAGCAGTTTAGCGGGACCTTACGAGCAGTACTTC. Translated: CASSLAGPYEQYF.

The chain joins TRBV11-2 to TRBJ2-7; no clear D gene. Germline CDR1 is SGHAT and CDR2 is FQNNGV. The CDR3 is made up of 16 amino acids. V was shortened by 1 base and J by 5 bases, with 18 bases between the two germline ends. CDR3 bases: TGTGCCAGCAGCTTAGCCCTATTATTAGGAGTTGACGAGCAGTACTTC. Translated, it gives CASSLALLLGVDEQYF.

The CDR3 bases are TGTGCCATCAGTGAGTCGACAGGCCAAGAGACCCAGTACTTC. Protein: CAISESTGQETQYF. J is TRBJ2-5 and V is TRBV10-3, with a possible D match to TRBD1 (6 bases). The CDR3 loop spans 14 amino acids. V was pared by 0 bases and J by 1 base, with 6 bases between. The germline V gene has CDR1 ENHRY and CDR2 SYGVKD.

Of note for this clone: A read error is likely, as this CDR3 ends without the conserved phenylalanine or tryptophan. It is unclear where the CDR3 begins or ends on the DNA, so no DNA is shown, and the CDR3 is as TCRdb lists it. The chain's CDR3 is CASSFGREVAGI. This sequence joins TRBV11-2 and TRBJ2-3; the table names TRBD2, a call not compared with the DNA. The V gene's germline CDR1 is SGHAT and CDR2 FQNNGV. With termini counted, the CDR3 has 12 amino acids.

This chain connects TRBV5-1 to TRBJ1-2, with D uncertain. The CDR3 is 13 amino acids. CDR1 and CDR2 from the germline V gene are SGHRS and YFSETQ. V was clipped by 3 bases and J by 2 bases, with 8 bases between them. The CDR3 DNA is TGCGCCAGCAGCTCCGGAGAAAACTATGGCTACACCTTC. Translated: CASSSGENYGYTF.

The V call is TRBV10-2, the J call TRBJ1-4; tentatively, D is TRBD1 (5 bases). V lost 1 base, J lost 7 bases, and 16 bases lay in between. Germline V gene data show CDR1 as WSHSY and CDR2 as SAAADI. The CDR3 is 16 amino acids. CDR3 nucleotide sequence: TGCGCCAGCAGTGAGTTTGAGCGGGCTGGGGGTGAAAAACTGTTTTTT. This gives the protein CASSEFERAGGEKLFF.

The gene calls are TRBV5-6 and TRBJ1-2; D may be TRBD1 (5 bases). The CDR3 runs 14 residues. From germline, CDR1 is SGHDT and CDR2 YYEEEE. V was shortened by 3 bases and J by 2 bases, with 11 bases between the two germline ends. The CDR3 DNA reads as TGTGCCAGCAGCTGGAGGGACGGAAACTATGGCTACACCTTC. Encoded protein: CASSWRDGNYGYTF.

This chain links TRBV11-3 with TRBJ2-7; TRBD1 aligns across 9 bases. Germline loops: CDR1 SGHNT, CDR2 YENEEA. This CDR3 spans 20 amino acids. J lost 1 base, V lost 0 bases, and 16 bases had no gene match. In DNA, the CDR3 is TGTGCCAGCAGCTTAGATATTGGGCTACAGGGACAGGGTTCTTCCTACGAGCAGTACTTC. Amino acid sequence: CASSLDIGLQGQGSSYEQYF.

V is TRBV5-1 and J is TRBJ2-2; D uncertain. The germline CDR1 and CDR2 sequences are SGHRS and YFSETQ. This CDR3 is 13 amino acids long. The ends were cut back, 0 bases at V and 7 bases at J, with 7 bases in the middle. CDR3: CASSLATGGELFF. The CDR3 DNA is TGCGCCAGCAGCTTGGCCACCGGCGGGGAGCTGTTTTTT.

The chain has TRBV6-1 and TRBJ1-2; D gene unclear. Germline CDR1 MNHNS, CDR2 SASEGT. V was shortened by 2 bases and J by 4 bases, with 8 bases between the two germline ends. This CDR3 has 13 residues. CDR3 residues: CASSENLVYGYTF. The CDR3, as DNA: TGTGCCAGCAGTGAAAACTTGGTCTATGGCTACACCTTC.

This rearrangement joins TRBV27 to TRBJ2-7; a weak D match, TRBD2 (6 bases). The CDR3 covers 13 residues. The V and J ends lost 6 bases and 3 bases respectively, with 12 bases between them. The V gene's germline CDR1 is MNHEY and CDR2 SMNVEV (reference sequence). The CDR3 sequence is CASSTGLHYEQYF. The CDR3 DNA sequence: TGTGCCAGCAGCACCGGACTACACTACGAGCAGTACTTC.

The chain has TRBV4-1 and TRBJ2-2; 9 bases are shared with TRBD1. The germline CDR1 and CDR2 sequences are MGHRA and YSYEKL. Trimming cost V 2 bases and J 4 bases; bases outside gene matches: 8. This CDR3 is built from 17 residues. The CDR3 reads CASSQLGGQGFTGELFF. The CDR3 region has the DNA TGCGCCAGCAGCCAATTGGGGGGACAGGGATTCACCGGGGAGCTGTTTTTT.

V usage is TRBV4-3 and J usage is TRBJ2-7; perhaps TRBD2 as D (5 bases). Germline CDR1 LGHNA, CDR2 YSLEER. The CDR3 is 13 residues long. The ends were cut back, 0 bases at V and 6 bases at J, with 9 bases in the middle. The CDR3 loop is CASSQERGLEQYF. CDR3 DNA: TGCGCCAGCAGCCAAGAACGAGGGCTCGAGCAGTACTTC.

The chain combines TRBV6-5 with TRBJ1-4, with D perhaps matching TRBD1 (5 bases). V lost 6 bases to trimming and J lost 7 bases, with 18 bases between them. The CDR3 runs 15 residues. From germline, CDR1 is MNHEY and CDR2 SVGAGI. The CDR3 sequence: CASRMGPLGVEKLFF. DNA of the CDR3: TGTGCCAGCAGGATGGGACCCCTGGGGGTTGAAAAACTGTTTTTT.

This rearrangement joins TRBV7-9 to TRBJ1-1; D gene ambiguous. The CDR3 sequence is 13 residues long. Trimming stripped 7 bases from V and 1 base from J, with 10 bases between. Germline V gives CDR1 SEHNR, CDR2 FQNEAQ (reference sequence). The CDR3 DNA is TGTGCCAGCACCCTAGGCGAGAACACTGAAGCTTTCTTT. Translation: CASTLGENTEAFF.

The chain has TRBV5-1 and TRBJ2-5, with 8 nucleotides matching TRBD1. The ends lost 4 bases at V and 5 bases at J; junction bases unmatched: 10. The length of the CDR3 is 15 residues. Germline V CDR1 and CDR2: SGHRS, YFSETQ. CDR3 in amino acids: CASSPGAGGGETQYF. CDR3 nucleotide sequence: TGCGCCAGCAGCCCCGGGGCAGGGGGCGGGGAGACCCAGTACTTC.